This T cell receptor beta chain comes out of a study of OX40 agonist ivuxolimab in advanced cancers. The study's findings and limits: Doses of 0.1 to 3.0 mg/kg were accompanied by clonal expansion of CD4+ and CD8+ blood T cells by week 6.

This clone came up once. What it recognizes is unknown. The V end lost 3 bases, the J end lost 4 bases, and 23 bases lay between the germline ends. Germline V gene sequence: CDR1 SGHTS, CDR2 YDEGEE. The CDR3 is made up of 17 amino acids. Here immunoSEQ multiplex PCR was the method, and the copy in TCRdb shows in-frame clones only, minus some. The sample has around 86,000 clones; roughly 91% are singletons. This specimen was CD4+ or CD8+ T cells sorted from blood, taken in a trial of the OX40 agonist ivuxolimab. The sequence came from an adult with an advanced solid tumor such as melanoma, head and neck, liver or kidney cancer. This rearrangement joins TRBV5-8 to TRBJ2-7; TRBD1 is a possible D gene (6 bases). The CDR3 loop reads CASSYRARRDTLYEQYF. The CDR3 DNA is TGTGCCAGCAGCTATCGAGCACGCCGGGACACGTTGTACGAGCAGTACTTC.